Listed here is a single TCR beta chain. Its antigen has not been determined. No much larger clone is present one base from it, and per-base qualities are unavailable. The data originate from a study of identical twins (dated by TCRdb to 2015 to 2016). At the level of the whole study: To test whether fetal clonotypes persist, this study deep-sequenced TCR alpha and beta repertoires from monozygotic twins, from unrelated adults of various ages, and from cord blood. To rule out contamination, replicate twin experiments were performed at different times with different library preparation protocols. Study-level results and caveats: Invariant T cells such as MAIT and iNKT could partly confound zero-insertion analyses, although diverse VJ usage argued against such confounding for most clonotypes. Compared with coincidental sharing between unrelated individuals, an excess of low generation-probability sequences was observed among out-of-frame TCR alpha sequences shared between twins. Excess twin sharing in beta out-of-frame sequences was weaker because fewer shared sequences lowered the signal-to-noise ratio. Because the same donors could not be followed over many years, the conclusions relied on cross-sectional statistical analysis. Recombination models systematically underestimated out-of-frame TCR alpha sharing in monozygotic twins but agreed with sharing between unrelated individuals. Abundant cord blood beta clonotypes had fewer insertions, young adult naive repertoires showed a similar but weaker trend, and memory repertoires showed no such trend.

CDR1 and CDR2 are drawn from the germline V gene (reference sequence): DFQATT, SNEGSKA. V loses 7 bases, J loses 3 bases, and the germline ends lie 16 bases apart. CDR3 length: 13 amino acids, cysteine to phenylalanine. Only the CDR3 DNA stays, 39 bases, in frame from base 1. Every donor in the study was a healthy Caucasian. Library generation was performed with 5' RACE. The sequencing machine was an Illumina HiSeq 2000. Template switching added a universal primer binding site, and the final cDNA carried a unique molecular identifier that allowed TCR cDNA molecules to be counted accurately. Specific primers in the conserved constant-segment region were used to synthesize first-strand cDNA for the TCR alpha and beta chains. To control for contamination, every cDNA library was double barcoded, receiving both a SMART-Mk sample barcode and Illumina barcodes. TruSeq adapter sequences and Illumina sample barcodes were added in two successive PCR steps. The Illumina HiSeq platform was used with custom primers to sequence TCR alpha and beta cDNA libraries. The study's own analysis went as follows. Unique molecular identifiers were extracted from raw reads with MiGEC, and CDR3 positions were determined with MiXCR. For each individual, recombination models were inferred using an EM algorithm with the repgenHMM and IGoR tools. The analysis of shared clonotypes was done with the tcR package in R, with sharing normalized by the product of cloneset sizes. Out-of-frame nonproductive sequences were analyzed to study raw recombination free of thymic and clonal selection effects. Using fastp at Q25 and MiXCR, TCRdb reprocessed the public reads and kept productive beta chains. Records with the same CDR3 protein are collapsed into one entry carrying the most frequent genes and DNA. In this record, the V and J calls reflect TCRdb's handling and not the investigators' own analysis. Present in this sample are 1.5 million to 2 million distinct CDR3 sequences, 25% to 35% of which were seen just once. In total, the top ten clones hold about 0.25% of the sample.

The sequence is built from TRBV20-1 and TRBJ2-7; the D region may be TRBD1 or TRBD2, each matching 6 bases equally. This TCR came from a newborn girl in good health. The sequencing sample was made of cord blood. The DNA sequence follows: TGCAGTGTATTAGGGGGGCCCCACTACGAGCAGTACTTC. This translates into CSVLGGPHYEQYF.